This entry concerns a single TCR beta chain. Other DNA sequences in the same sample also yield this CDR3. This entry belongs to a study of technical replicates of blood from a handful of donors. Sequencing was performed with immunoSEQ multiplex PCR; in TCRdb, only in-frame clones are kept and a portion is missing. The table lists 65,000 to 80,000 clones, approximately 96% of them singletons. Germline V CDR1 and CDR2: LNHNV, YYDKDF (reference sequence). V shed 0 bases and J shed 4 bases, with 6 bases lying between them. The CDR3 sequence is 13 residues long. The source is a human donor in good health. V and J are TRBV15 and TRBJ1-1; TRBD1 might be the D (5 bases). Input material: T cells isolated from PBMCs. The chain's CDR3 is CATSRDRGTEAFF. For the CDR3, the DNA is TGTGCCACCAGCAGAGATAGGGGCACTGAAGCTTTCTTT.